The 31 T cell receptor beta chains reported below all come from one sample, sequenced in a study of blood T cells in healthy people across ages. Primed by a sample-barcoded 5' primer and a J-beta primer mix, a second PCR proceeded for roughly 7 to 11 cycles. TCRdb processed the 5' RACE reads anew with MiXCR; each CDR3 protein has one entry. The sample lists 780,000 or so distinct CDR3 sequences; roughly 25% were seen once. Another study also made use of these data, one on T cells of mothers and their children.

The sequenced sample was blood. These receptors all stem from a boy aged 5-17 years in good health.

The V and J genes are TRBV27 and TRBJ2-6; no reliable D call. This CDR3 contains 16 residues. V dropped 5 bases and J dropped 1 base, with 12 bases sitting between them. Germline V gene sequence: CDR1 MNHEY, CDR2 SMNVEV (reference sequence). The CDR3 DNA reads TGTGCCAGCAGTGCCCGCCGAATGTCTGGGGCCAACGTCCTGACTTTC. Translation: CASSARRMSGANVLTF.

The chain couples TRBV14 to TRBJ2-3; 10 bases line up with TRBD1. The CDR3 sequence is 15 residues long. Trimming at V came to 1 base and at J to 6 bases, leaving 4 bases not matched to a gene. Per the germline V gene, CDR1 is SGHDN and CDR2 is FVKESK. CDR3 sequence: CASSQGDRGWDTQYF. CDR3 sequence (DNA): TGTGCCAGCAGCCAAGGGGACAGGGGATGGGATACGCAGTATTTT.

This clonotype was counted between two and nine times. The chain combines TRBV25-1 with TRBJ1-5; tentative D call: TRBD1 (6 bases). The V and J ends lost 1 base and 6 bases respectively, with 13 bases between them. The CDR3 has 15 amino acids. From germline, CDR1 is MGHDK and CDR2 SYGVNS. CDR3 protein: CASSELGGDTQPQHF. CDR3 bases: TGTGCCAGCAGTGAATTAGGGGGTGACACTCAGCCCCAGCATTTT.

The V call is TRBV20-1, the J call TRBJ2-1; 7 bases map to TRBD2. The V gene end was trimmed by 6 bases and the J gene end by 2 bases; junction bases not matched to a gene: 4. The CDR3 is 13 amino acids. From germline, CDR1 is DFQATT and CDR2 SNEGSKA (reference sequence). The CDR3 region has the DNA TGCAGTGCCCCTGGGGGGGCCTACAATGAGCAGTTCTTC. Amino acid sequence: CSAPGGAYNEQFF.

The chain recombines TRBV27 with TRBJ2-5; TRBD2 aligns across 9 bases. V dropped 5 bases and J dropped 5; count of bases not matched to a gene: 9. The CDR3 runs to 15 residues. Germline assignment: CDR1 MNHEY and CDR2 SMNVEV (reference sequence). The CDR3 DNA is TGTGCCAGCAGTAACGATAGCGGGAGTCGGGAGACCCAGTACTTC. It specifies CASSNDSGSRETQYF.

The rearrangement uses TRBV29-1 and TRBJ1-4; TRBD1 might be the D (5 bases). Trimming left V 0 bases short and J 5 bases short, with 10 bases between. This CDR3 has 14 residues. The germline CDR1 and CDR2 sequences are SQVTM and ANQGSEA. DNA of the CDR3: TGCAGCGTTGAAGAAGGGGCAGACAATGAAAAACTGTTTTTT. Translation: CSVEEGADNEKLFF.

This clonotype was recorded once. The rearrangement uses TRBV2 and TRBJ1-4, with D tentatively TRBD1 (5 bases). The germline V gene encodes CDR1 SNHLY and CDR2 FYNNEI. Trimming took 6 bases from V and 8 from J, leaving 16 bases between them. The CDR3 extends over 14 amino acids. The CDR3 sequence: CASRVDRMGEKLFF. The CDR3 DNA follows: TGTGCCAGCAGAGTAGACAGAATGGGCGAAAAACTGTTTTTT.

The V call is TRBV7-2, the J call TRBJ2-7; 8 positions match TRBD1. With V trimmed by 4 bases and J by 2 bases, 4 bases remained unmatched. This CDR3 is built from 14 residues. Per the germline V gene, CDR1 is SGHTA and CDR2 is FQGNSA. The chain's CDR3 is CASSSDREAYEQYF. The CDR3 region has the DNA TGTGCCAGCAGCTCGGACAGGGAAGCCTACGAGCAGTACTTC.

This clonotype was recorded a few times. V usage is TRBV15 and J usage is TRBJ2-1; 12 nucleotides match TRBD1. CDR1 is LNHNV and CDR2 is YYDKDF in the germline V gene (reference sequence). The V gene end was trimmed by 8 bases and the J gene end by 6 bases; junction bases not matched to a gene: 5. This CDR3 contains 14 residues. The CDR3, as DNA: TGTGCCACCCAGGGACAGGGGGCAATCAATGAGCAGTTCTTC. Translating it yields CATQGQGAINEQFF.

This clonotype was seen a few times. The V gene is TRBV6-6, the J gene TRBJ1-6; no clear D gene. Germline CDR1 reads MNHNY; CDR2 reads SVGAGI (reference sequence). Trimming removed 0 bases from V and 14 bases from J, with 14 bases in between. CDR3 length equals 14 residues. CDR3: CASSYSSGRYTLHF. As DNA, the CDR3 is TGTGCCAGCAGTTACTCGTCCGGGCGGTACACCCTCCACTTT.

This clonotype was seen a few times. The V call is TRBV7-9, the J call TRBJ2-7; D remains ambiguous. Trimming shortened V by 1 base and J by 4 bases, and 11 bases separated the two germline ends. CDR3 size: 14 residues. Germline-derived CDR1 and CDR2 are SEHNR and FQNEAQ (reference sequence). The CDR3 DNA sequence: TGTGCCAGCAGCTTAGTTCAGACCTCATACGAGCAGTACTTC. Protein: CASSLVQTSYEQYF.

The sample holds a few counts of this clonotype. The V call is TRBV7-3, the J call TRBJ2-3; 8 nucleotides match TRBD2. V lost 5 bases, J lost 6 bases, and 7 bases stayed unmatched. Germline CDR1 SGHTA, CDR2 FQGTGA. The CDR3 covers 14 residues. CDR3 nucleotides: TGTGCCAGCAGCACAAGCGGGGGCGGGGATACGCAGTATTTT. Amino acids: CASSTSGGGDTQYF.

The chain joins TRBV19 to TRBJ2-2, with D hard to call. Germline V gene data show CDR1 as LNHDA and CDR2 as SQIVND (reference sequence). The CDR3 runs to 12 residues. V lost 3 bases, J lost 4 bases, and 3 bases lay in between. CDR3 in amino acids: CASSMGTGELFF. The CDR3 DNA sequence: TGTGCCAGTAGTATGGGCACCGGGGAGCTGTTTTTT. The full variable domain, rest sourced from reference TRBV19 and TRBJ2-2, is DGGITQSPKYLFRKEGQNVTLSCEQNLNHDAMYWYRQDPGQGLRLIYYSQIVNDFQKGDIAEGYSVSREKKESFPLTVTSAQKNPTAFYLCASSMGTGELFFGEGSRLTVL.

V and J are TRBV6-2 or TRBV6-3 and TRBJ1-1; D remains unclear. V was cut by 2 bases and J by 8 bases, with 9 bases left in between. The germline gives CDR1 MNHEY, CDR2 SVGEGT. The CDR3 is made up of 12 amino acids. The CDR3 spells CASSYPGGEAFF. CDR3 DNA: TGTGCCAGCAGTTACCCTGGCGGAGAAGCTTTCTTT.

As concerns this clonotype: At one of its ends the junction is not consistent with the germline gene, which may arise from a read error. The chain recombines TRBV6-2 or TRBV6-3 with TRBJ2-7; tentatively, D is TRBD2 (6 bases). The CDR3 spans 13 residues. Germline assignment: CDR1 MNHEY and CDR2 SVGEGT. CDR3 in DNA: TGTGCCAGCAGTAACGGGGACTCCTGCGAGCAGTACTTC. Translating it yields CASSNGDSCEQYF.

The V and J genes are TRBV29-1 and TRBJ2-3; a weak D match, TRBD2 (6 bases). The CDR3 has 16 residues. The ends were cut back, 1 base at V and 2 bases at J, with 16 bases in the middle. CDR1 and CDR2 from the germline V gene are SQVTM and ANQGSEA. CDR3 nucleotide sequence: TGCAGCGTTGAAGGGAGGGTACGGATCGCCACAGATACGCAGTATTTT. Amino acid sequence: CSVEGRVRIATDTQYF.

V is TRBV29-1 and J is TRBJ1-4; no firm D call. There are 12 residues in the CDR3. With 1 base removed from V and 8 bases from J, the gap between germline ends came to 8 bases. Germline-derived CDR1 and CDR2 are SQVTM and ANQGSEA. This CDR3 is CSVEAPGEKLFF. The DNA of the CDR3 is TGCAGCGTTGAAGCCCCCGGGGAAAAACTGTTTTTT.

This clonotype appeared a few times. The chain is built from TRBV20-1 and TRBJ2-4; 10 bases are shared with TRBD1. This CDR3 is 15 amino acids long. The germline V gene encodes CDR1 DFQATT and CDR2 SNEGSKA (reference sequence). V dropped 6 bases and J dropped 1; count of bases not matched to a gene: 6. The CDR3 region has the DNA TGCAGTGCCAAACCGGACAGGGGGGCCAAAAACATTCAGTACTTC. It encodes CSAKPDRGAKNIQYF.

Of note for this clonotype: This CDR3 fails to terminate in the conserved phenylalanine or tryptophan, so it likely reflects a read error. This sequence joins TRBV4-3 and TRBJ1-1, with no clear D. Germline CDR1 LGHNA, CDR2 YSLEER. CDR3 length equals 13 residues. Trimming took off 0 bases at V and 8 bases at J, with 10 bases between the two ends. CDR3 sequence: CASSQEGGGEAFS. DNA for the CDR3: TGCGCCAGCAGCCAAGAGGGAGGAGGAGAAGCTTTCTCT.

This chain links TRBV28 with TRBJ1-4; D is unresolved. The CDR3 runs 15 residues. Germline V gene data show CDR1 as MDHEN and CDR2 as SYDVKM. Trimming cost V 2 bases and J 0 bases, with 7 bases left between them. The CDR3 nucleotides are TGTGCCAGCAGTTTAAGGGAGCCAACTAATGAAAAACTGTTTTTT. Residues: CASSLREPTNEKLFF.

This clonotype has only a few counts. CDR3 amino acids: CAWSVRLYGYTF. DNA of the CDR3: TGTGCCTGGAGTGTACGTCTATATGGCTACACCTTC. This chain connects TRBV30 to TRBJ1-2; D ambiguous. Germline CDR1 reads GTSNPN; CDR2 reads SVGIG (reference sequence). Trimming left V 0 bases short and J 5 bases short, with 7 bases between. This CDR3 spans 12 amino acids.

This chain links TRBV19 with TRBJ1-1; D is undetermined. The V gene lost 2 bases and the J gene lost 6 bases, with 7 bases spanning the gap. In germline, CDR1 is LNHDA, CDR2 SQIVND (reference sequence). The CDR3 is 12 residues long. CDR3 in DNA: TGTGCCAGTAGTATATGGCAGGCTGAAGCTTTCTTT. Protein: CASSIWQAEAFF.

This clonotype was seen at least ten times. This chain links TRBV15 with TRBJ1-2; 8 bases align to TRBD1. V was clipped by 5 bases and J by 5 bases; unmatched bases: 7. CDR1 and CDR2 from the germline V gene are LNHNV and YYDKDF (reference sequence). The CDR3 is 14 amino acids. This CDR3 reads CATSPPTGEYGYTF. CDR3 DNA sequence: TGTGCCACCAGCCCTCCGACAGGGGAATATGGCTACACCTTC.

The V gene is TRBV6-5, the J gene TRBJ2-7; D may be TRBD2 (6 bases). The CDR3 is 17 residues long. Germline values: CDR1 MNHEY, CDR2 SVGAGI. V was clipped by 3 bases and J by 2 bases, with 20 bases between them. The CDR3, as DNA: TGTGCCAGCAGTTATTCCCCCGGGGCGGGGAGTCCCTACGAGCAGTACTTC. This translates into CASSYSPGAGSPYEQYF.

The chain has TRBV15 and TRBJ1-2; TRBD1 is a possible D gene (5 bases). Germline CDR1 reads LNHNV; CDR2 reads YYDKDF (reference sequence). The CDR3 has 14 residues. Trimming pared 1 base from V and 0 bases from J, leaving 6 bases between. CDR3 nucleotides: TGTGCCACCAGCAGAGGGACAACTAACTATGGCTACACCTTC. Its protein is CATSRGTTNYGYTF.

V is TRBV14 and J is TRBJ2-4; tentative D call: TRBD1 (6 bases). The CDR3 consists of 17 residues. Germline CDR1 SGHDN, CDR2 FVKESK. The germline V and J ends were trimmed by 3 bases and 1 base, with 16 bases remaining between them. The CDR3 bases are TGTGCCAGCAGCCATGCCCGACAGGCCCCCGCCAAAAACATTCAGTACTTC. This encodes CASSHARQAPAKNIQYF. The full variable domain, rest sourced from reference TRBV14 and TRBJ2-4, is EAGVTQFPSHSVIEKGQTVTLRCDPISGHDNLYWYRRVMGKEIKFLLHFVKESKQDESGMPNNRFLAERTGGTYSTLKVQPAELEDSGVYFCASSHARQAPAKNIQYFGAGTRLSVL.

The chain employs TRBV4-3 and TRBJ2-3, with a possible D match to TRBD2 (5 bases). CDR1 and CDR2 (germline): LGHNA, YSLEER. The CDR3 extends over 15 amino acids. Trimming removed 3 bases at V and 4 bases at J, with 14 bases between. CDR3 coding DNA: TGCGCCAGCAGCCAGGGCGGGTTAGCAGCAGATACGCAGTATTTT. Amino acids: CASSQGGLAADTQYF.

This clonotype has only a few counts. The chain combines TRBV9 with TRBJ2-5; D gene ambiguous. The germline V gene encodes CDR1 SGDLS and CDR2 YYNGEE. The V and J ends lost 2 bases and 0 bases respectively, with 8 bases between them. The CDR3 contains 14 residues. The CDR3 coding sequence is TGTGCCAGCAGCGTTTCTGGCTACCAAGAGACCCAGTACTTC. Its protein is CASSVSGYQETQYF. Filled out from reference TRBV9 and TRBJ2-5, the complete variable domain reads DSGVTQTPKHLITATGQRVTLRCSPRSGDLSVYWYQQSLDQGLQFLIQYYNGEERAKGNILERFSAQQFPDLHSELNLSSLELGDSALYFCASSVSGYQETQYFGPGTRLLVL.

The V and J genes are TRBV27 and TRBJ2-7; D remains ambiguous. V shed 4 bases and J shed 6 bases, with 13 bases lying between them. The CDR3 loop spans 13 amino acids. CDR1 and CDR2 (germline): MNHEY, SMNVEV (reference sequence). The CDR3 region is CASSSSPYLEQYF. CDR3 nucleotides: TGTGCCAGCAGTTCCTCTCCTTACCTCGAGCAGTACTTC.

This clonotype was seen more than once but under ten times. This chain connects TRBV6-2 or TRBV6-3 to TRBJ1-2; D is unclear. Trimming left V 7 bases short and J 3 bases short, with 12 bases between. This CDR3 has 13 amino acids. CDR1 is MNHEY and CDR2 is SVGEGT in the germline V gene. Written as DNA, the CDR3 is TGTGCCAGCACCGTTTCGGGGTACTATGGCTACACCTTC. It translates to CASTVSGYYGYTF.

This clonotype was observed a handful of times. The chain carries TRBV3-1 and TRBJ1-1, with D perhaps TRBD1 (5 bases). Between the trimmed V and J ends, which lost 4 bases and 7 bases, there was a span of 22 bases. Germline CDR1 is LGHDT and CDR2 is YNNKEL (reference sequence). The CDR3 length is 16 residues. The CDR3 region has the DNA TGTGCCAGCAGCCGAGCCGGGACTACGAGTACGGGTGAAGCTTTCTTT. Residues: CASSRAGTTSTGEAFF.